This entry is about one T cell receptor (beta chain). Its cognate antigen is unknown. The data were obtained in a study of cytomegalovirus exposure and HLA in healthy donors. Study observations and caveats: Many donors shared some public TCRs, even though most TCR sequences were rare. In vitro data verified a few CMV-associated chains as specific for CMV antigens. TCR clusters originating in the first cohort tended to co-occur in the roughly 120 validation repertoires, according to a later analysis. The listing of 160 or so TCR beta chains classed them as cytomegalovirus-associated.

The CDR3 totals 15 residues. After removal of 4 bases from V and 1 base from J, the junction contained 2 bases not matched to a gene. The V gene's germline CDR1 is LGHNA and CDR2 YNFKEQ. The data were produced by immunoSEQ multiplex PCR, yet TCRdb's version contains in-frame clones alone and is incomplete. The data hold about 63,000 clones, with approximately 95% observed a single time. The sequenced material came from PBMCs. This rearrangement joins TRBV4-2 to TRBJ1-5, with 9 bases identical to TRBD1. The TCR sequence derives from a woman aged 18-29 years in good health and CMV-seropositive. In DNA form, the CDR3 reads TGTGCCAGCAGCCTAGGGACAGGGAGCAATCAGCCCCAGCATTTT. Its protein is CASSLGTGSNQPQHF.